Each of the 13 T cell receptor beta chains below was sequenced from the same sample in a study of CD8 T cells in Susac syndrome. cDNA came from approximately 0.5 to 1 ug RNA primed by random hexamers. TCRdb reprocessed the immunoSEQ multiplex PCR reads via MiXCR and lists one record per CDR3 protein. Among under 200,000 distinct CDR3 sequences, approximately 95% were seen once, and the ten largest hold 0.098%. The sample taken for sequencing was CD4+ T cells from PBMCs. These receptors originate from a human donor with Susac syndrome.

The J gene is TRBJ1-2, the V gene TRBV4-3, with 11 bases fitting TRBD1. The length of the CDR3 is 15 residues. Germline V lookup: CDR1 LGHNA, CDR2 YSLEER. The V and J ends lost 3 bases and 6 bases, in that order; junction bases with no gene match: 6. The CDR3 DNA is TGCGCCAGCAGCCACTACGGGACAGGGGGGAATGGCTACACCTTC. Amino acids: CASSHYGTGGNGYTF.

Only a few counts were recorded for this clonotype. The rearrangement uses TRBV18 and TRBJ2-7; possible D gene TRBD1, 6 bases. Germline V gene sequence: CDR1 KGHSH, CDR2 LQKENI. The CDR3 extends over 14 amino acids. Trimming took 0 bases from V and 2 from J, leaving 8 bases between them. In DNA, the CDR3 is TGTGCCAGCTCACCACCGACAGGTACCTACGAGCAGTACTTC. Its protein product is CASSPPTGTYEQYF.

This chain links TRBV25-1 with TRBJ2-4; TRBD2 agrees at 7 bases. The germline gives CDR1 MGHDK, CDR2 SYGVNS. This CDR3 is built from 15 residues. V shed 3 bases and J 4 bases; nucleotides not matched to a gene: 6. CDR3 region: CASSEAGRGKNIQYF. The CDR3 nucleotides are TGTGCCAGCAGTGAGGCGGGGAGGGGAAAAAACATTCAGTACTTC. The entire variable domain, with the rest obtained from reference TRBV25-1 and TRBJ2-4, is as follows: EADIYQTPRYLVIGTGKKITLECSQTMGHDKMYWYQQDPGMELHLIHYSYGVNSTEKGDLSSESTVSRIRTEHFPLTLESARPSHTSQYLCASSEAGRGKNIQYFGAGTRLSVL.

J is TRBJ1-6 and V is TRBV30; no clear D gene. V was trimmed by 0 bases and J by 12 bases, leaving 12 bases between them. Germline V gene sequence: CDR1 GTSNPN, CDR2 SVGIG (reference sequence). This CDR3 has 13 amino acids. CDR3 nucleotide sequence: TGTGCCTGGAGTGTACGTTCCATGGAACCCCTCCACTTT. Protein product: CAWSVRSMEPLHF.

This sequence joins TRBV20-1 and TRBJ1-1; D remains unclear. CDR3 length: 13 residues. With 3 bases removed from V and 1 base from J, the gap between germline ends came to 9 bases. Per the germline V gene, CDR1 is DFQATT and CDR2 is SNEGSKA (reference sequence). In DNA form, the CDR3 reads TGCAGTGCTAGGGGCCGGTCGAACACTGAAGCTTTCTTT. This translates into CSARGRSNTEAFF.

The rearrangement uses TRBV7-8 and TRBJ1-5; D remains ambiguous. The V and J ends lost 1 base and 6 bases respectively, with 4 bases between them. Germline lookup yields CDR1 SGHVS and CDR2 FQNEAQ. CDR3 length: 12 amino acids. This CDR3 is CASSLDGQPQHF. The CDR3 DNA sequence: TGTGCCAGCAGCTTAGACGGTCAGCCCCAGCATTTT.

Here the CDR3 reads CASGLGNPVNYGYTF. CDR3 DNA sequence: TGTGCTAGTGGTTTGGGGAATCCTGTTAACTATGGCTACACCTTC. The chain is built from TRBV12-5 and TRBJ1-2; D is undetermined. The V end lost 1 base, the J end lost 1 base, and 10 bases lay between the germline ends. This CDR3 has 15 residues. The germline gives CDR1 LGHNT, CDR2 FRNRAP. Supplemented by reference TRBV12-5 and TRBJ1-2, the full variable domain reads DARVTQTPRHKVTEMGQEVTMRCQPILGHNTVFWYRQTMMQGLELLAYFRNRAPLDDSGMPKDRFSAEMPDATLATLKIQPSEPRDSAVYFCASGLGNPVNYGYTFGSGTRLTVV.

The CDR3 loop is CASKSPGAGEQFF. DNA of the CDR3: TGTGCCAGCAAATCCCCGGGGGCGGGTGAGCAGTTCTTC. The genes are TRBV12-3 or TRBV12-4 and TRBJ2-1; either TRBD1 or TRBD2 may fit D (6 bases each). V was clipped by 7 bases and J by 9 bases, with 16 bases between them. This CDR3 has 13 amino acids.

This chain joins TRBV23-1 and TRBJ2-2; D might be TRBD1 (5 bases). TRBV23-1 is an ORF for which the function is uncertain. Trimming left V 0 bases short and J 4 bases short, with 21 bases between. This CDR3 is built from 19 residues. This chain's CDR3 is CASSQSAGPRGNGTGELFF. CDR3 sequence (DNA): TGCGCCAGCAGTCAATCGGCAGGGCCAAGGGGAAATGGCACCGGGGAGCTGTTTTTT.

This rearrangement joins TRBV29-1 to TRBJ2-5, with TRBD1 matching over 8 bases. V lost 4 bases to trimming and J lost 3 bases; unmatched junction nucleotides: 7. This CDR3 has 14 amino acids. CDR1 is SQVTM and CDR2 is ANQGSEA in the germline V gene. The CDR3 DNA is TGCAGCGTTGGATGGGGACAGGCGAAAGAGACCCAGTACTTC. It specifies CSVGWGQAKETQYF.

The rearrangement joins TRBV30 to TRBJ2-3; D possibly corresponds to TRBD2 (5 bases). V dropped 0 bases and J dropped 2 bases, with 9 bases sitting between them. This CDR3 spans 14 amino acids. The germline CDR1 and CDR2 sequences are GTSNPN and SVGIG (reference sequence). The CDR3 region has the DNA TGTGCCTGGAGTGTAGGAGGATCCACAGATACGCAGTATTTT. This codes for CAWSVGGSTDTQYF.

This clonotype was counted once. In DNA form, the CDR3 reads TGTGCCAGCAGCGCCGGACAGGGGAGATACGAGCAGTACTTC. Residues: CASSAGQGRYEQYF. The chain recombines TRBV9 with TRBJ2-7; 9 bases agree with TRBD1. V gave up 3 bases and J gave up 4 bases; unmatched junction bases: 5. Germline V gives CDR1 SGDLS, CDR2 YYNGEE. CDR3 length equals 14 residues.

The chain joins TRBV29-1 to TRBJ2-7, with D tentatively TRBD2 (5 bases). The germline V gene has CDR1 SQVTM and CDR2 ANQGSEA. CDR3 size: 14 residues. The germline V and J ends were trimmed by 4 bases and 1 base, with 14 bases remaining between them. CDR3 nucleotides: TGCAGCGTTGGAAACGGGGTCGGGTCCTACGAGCAGTACTTC. Its translation: CSVGNGVGSYEQYF.